These 32 T cell receptor beta chains came from one sample sequenced in a study of spatial heterogeneity in lung cancer. TCRdb re-analysed the 5' RACE reads in MiXCR, keeping a single row per CDR3 protein. This table has 2,000 to 2,500 distinct CDR3 sequences, roughly 12% appearing once. The time point is: sample taken at primary tumor resection. Extraction of whole RNA from tumor, nontumor lung or frozen PBMC preceded unsorted sequencing. Sequencing used normal lung tissue next to the tumor, obtained at surgery. The receptors were sampled from a male donor with early-stage non-small cell lung cancer.

Details on this clonotype: This beta chain came through as a stray read in a library set up for alpha chains, and its size says little. The V and J genes are TRBV7-6 and TRBJ2-5, with a possible D match to TRBD2 (6 bases). V was trimmed by 8 bases and J by 4 bases, leaving 17 bases between them. In germline, CDR1 is SGHVS, CDR2 FNYEAQ. The CDR3 has 14 residues. Here the CDR3 DNA reads TGTGCCAGCGGGCCAGGGATGCGGGGAGAGACCCAGTACTTC. This gives the protein CASGPGMRGETQYF.

The table lists this clonotype with a few counts. This beta chain is an off-target read within a library intended for alpha chains, so its frequency means little. The rearrangement joins TRBV18 to TRBJ1-2; possible D gene TRBD1, 6 bases. Germline-derived CDR1 and CDR2 are KGHSH and LQKENI. This CDR3 is built from 14 residues. The V gene lost 3 bases and the J gene lost 4 bases, with 12 bases spanning the gap. The CDR3 reads CASSPDRDTYGYTF. Written as DNA, the CDR3 is TGTGCCAGCTCACCGGACAGAGACACCTATGGCTACACCTTC.

This clonotype was seen a handful of times. In a library made to pick up alpha chains, this beta chain is a stray read with a size that means little. The chain is built from TRBV30 and TRBJ2-3; no firm D call. V lost 4 bases and J 1 base, leaving 12 bases between the germline ends. Germline loops: CDR1 GTSNPN, CDR2 SVGIG (reference sequence). The CDR3 is 14 residues long. The CDR3 here is CAWNAGMGTDTQYF. CDR3 DNA: TGTGCCTGGAACGCAGGAATGGGCACAGATACGCAGTATTTT.

With respect to this clonotype: This beta chain slipped into a library made for alpha chains as a stray read, so its size is not meaningful. This chain uses TRBV5-6 with TRBJ2-7; D might be TRBD2 (6 bases). V lost 4 bases to trimming and J lost 6 bases, with 20 bases between them. This CDR3 spans 15 amino acids. In germline, CDR1 is SGHDT, CDR2 YYEEEE. CDR3 region: CASSGVAGTGGEQYF. In DNA, the CDR3 is TGTGCCAGCAGCGGGGTCGCCGGGACCGGGGGCGAGCAGTACTTC.

There are a few counts of this clonotype. Since the library was made to target alpha chains, this beta chain is a stray read and its abundance is not meaningful. The chain links TRBV4-2 to TRBJ2-1; 8 bases align to TRBD2. The germline V gene has CDR1 LGHNA and CDR2 YNFKEQ. CDR3 length: 16 residues. The ends lost 4 bases at V and 6 bases at J; junction bases unmatched: 11. The CDR3 DNA is TGTGCCAGCAGCCCCGTCGCGCGGGAGGTCATCAATGAGCAGTTCTTC. Translated, it gives CASSPVAREVINEQFF.

This clonotype was detected ten times or more. This beta chain is a stray read from a library made for alpha chains; its abundance is not meaningful. The rearrangement links TRBV28 to TRBJ1-6; D possibly corresponds to TRBD1 (6 bases). Trimming removed 7 bases at V and 6 bases at J, with 13 bases between. Germline V gives CDR1 MDHEN, CDR2 SYDVKM. This CDR3 contains 14 residues. CDR3 amino acids: CASNRGGLNSPLHF. The CDR3 DNA reads as TGTGCCAGCAACCGGGGGGGGCTTAATTCACCCCTCCACTTT.

This clonotype occurred a few times. Little can be read into the size of this beta chain, an off-target read in a library designed for alpha chains. The chain couples TRBV7-2 to TRBJ2-5, with D possibly being TRBD2 (5 bases). Germline CDR1 and CDR2: SGHTA and FQGNSA. This CDR3 contains 15 residues. V was trimmed by 3 bases and J by 1 base, leaving 12 bases between them. The CDR3 bases are TGTGCCAGCAGCTTTTTAAAGCGGCGCCAAGAGACCCAGTACTTC. Encoded protein: CASSFLKRRQETQYF.

A word on this clonotype: Being off target in a library aimed at alpha chains, this beta chain has a size of little meaning. This chain links TRBV6-5 with TRBJ2-5; D might be TRBD2 (6 bases). CDR3 length equals 16 residues. CDR1 is MNHEY, CDR2 SVGAGI, per germline. Trimming cost V 2 bases and J 3 bases, with 16 bases left between them. CDR3 protein: CASSYGGVGTEETQYF. The CDR3 nucleotides read TGTGCCAGCAGTTACGGAGGGGTAGGGACGGAAGAGACCCAGTACTTC.

This clonotype qualifies as medium-sized (0.01 to 0.1%). Within a library made for alpha chains, this beta chain is off target, and its count is uninformative. The chain is built from TRBV24-1 and TRBJ2-5, with a weak D call TRBD1 (5 bases). Germline V CDR1 and CDR2: KGHDR, SFDVKD. There are 16 residues in the CDR3. Trimming left V 3 bases short and J 5 bases short, with 18 bases between. The CDR3 coding sequence is TGTGCCACCAGTGATGTCCAGGGCAGCCGCACCGAGACCCAGTACTTC. Protein sequence: CATSDVQGSRTETQYF.

This clonotype qualifies as medium-sized. For a library built for alpha chains, this beta chain is a stray read; little rests on its size. This CDR3 reads CASSSTSGDYNEQFF. As DNA, the CDR3 is TGTGCCAGCTCTTCGACTAGCGGGGACTACAATGAGCAGTTCTTC. V gene TRBV18 combines with J gene TRBJ2-1; 11 positions agree with TRBD2. Germline V gene lookup returns CDR1 KGHSH and CDR2 LQKENI. V was pared by 6 bases and J by 3 bases, with 4 bases of the junction left unmatched. CDR3 length: 15 residues. The complete variable domain, with remaining parts taken from reference TRBV18 and TRBJ2-1, reads NAGVMQNPRHLVRRRGQEARLRCSPMKGHSHVYWYRQLPEEGLKFMVYLQKENIIDESGMPKERFSAEFPKEGPSILRIQQVVRGDSAAYFCASSSTSGDYNEQFFGPGTRLTVL.

This clonotype was counted ten times or more. Given a much more abundant clone one base away, this may be a read error. Being off target in a library aimed at alpha chains, this beta chain has a size of little meaning. The chain recombines TRBV2 with TRBJ1-5; TRBD1 is a possible D gene (5 bases). The ends were cut back, 6 bases at V and 7 bases at J, with 16 bases in the middle. CDR3 length: 14 amino acids. Germline-derived CDR1 and CDR2 are SNHLY and FYNNEI. CDR3 amino acids: CASRGGAGGQPQHF. CDR3 nucleotide sequence: TGTGCCAGCAGGGGAGGGGCTGGAGGGCAGCCCCAGCATTTT.

Many counts were recorded for this clonotype. The library was designed around alpha chains, so this beta chain is a stray read whose abundance carries little weight. V gene TRBV13 combines with J gene TRBJ1-6; weak D call: TRBD1 (6 bases). CDR1 and CDR2 from the germline V gene are PRHDT and FYEKMQ (reference sequence). V was shortened by 4 bases and J by 3 bases, with 13 bases between the two germline ends. CDR3 length: 16 amino acids. The CDR3 bases are TGTGCCAGCAGCTCCCAGACGACAGGCTATAATTCACCCCTCCACTTT. As protein: CASSSQTTGYNSPLHF.

This clonotype counts as large. This beta chain turned up in a library designed for alpha chains; as an off-target read, its abundance says little. The V and J genes are TRBV5-1 and TRBJ2-2; TRBD1 matches 7 bases. Germline CDR1 reads SGHRS; CDR2 reads YFSETQ. The CDR3 covers 13 residues. The ends lost 3 bases at V and 4 bases at J; junction bases unmatched: 0. CDR3 in amino acids: CASSWDSTGELFF. The CDR3 DNA reads as TGCGCCAGCAGCTGGGACAGCACCGGGGAGCTGTTTTTT.

The sample holds many counts of this clonotype. This beta chain is an off-target read within a library intended for alpha chains, so its frequency means little. The gene calls are TRBV5-1 and TRBJ2-2; tentative D call: TRBD1 (6 bases). The ends were cut back, 1 base at V and 0 bases at J, with 7 bases in the middle. Per the germline V gene, CDR1 is SGHRS and CDR2 is YFSETQ. CDR3 length: 15 residues. The CDR3 nucleotides read TGCGCCAGCAGCTTGCAGGGGACGAACACCGGGGAGCTGTTTTTT. Translation gives CASSLQGTNTGELFF.

This clonotype has just a few counts. Because this beta chain is a stray read in a library intended to capture alpha chains, its abundance should not be given much weight. The rearrangement links TRBV10-3 to TRBJ2-7, with TRBD2 as a possible D gene (6 bases). Germline V CDR1 and CDR2: ENHRY, SYGVKD. V gave up 2 bases and J gave up 2 bases, with 10 bases separating them. The CDR3 totals 14 residues. The CDR3: CAISEGTSTYEQYF. The CDR3 bases are TGTGCCATCAGTGAGGGGACTTCGACCTACGAGCAGTACTTC.

This clonotype is classed as medium-sized. This beta chain came through as a stray read in a library set up for alpha chains, and its size says little. V and J are TRBV2 and TRBJ1-2; possibly TRBD1 for D (5 bases). This CDR3 has 11 residues. The germline V gene encodes CDR1 SNHLY and CDR2 FYNNEI. The V gene lost 7 bases and the J gene lost 5 bases, with 8 bases spanning the gap. The CDR3 protein is CASKQEYGYTF. For the CDR3, the DNA is TGTGCCAGCAAACAGGAATATGGCTACACCTTC.

Regarding this clonotype: This beta chain turned up in a library designed for alpha chains; as an off-target read, its abundance says little. V and J are TRBV3-1 and TRBJ2-3; 11 nucleotides line up with TRBD2. The length of the CDR3 is 16 residues. V was pared by 3 bases and J by 2 bases, with 4 bases of the junction left unmatched. Germline values: CDR1 LGHDT, CDR2 YNNKEL (reference sequence). The CDR3 loop is CASSQGLAVLTDTQYF. The CDR3 region has the DNA TGTGCCAGCAGCCAGGGACTAGCGGTGCTCACAGATACGCAGTATTTT.

By its share, this clonotype is large. With the library built for alpha chains, this beta chain is off target and its frequency is not meaningful. The V gene is TRBV18, the J gene TRBJ2-5, with D hard to call. The V gene's germline CDR1 is KGHSH and CDR2 LQKENI. The V and J ends lost 6 bases and 5 bases respectively, with 10 bases between them. This CDR3 is built from 12 residues. The CDR3 coding sequence is TGTGCCAGCTCCGGGCAGGATGAGACCCAGTACTTC. Its protein product is CASSGQDETQYF.

Judged by abundance, this clonotype is medium-sized (0.01 to 0.1%). Since the library was made to target alpha chains, this beta chain is a stray read and its abundance is not meaningful. The chain links TRBV2 to TRBJ2-2; 7 bases are shared with TRBD2. Germline CDR1 reads SNHLY; CDR2 reads FYNNEI. J gave up 1 base and V 6 bases, and 5 bases lay outside the gene matches. CDR3 length equals 15 residues. The CDR3 region is CASRLARGNTGELFF. The DNA of the CDR3 is TGTGCCAGCAGACTAGCGCGAGGGAACACCGGGGAGCTGTTTTTT.

This clonotype is medium-sized in the sample. For a library built for alpha chains, this beta chain is a stray read; little rests on its size. The chain combines TRBV25-1 with TRBJ2-7; perhaps TRBD2 as D (6 bases). The CDR3 contains 12 residues. The germline CDR1 and CDR2 sequences are MGHDK and SYGVNS. V shed 6 bases and J shed 3 bases, with 9 bases lying between them. CDR3 nucleotide sequence: TGTGCCAGCAGCCCCGGGAGCTACGAGCAGTACTTC. Its translation: CASSPGSYEQYF.

In its sample, this clonotype ranks as large (0.1 to 1%). Little can be read into the size of this beta chain, an off-target read in a library designed for alpha chains. The V call is TRBV7-9, the J call TRBJ1-1; D is unclear. The CDR3 loop spans 15 amino acids. CDR1 SEHNR and CDR2 FQNEAQ come from the germline V gene (reference sequence). Between the trimmed V and J ends, which lost 7 bases and 0 bases, there was a span of 15 bases. CDR3 protein: CASTSTVTVNTEAFF. The CDR3 DNA is TGTGCCAGCACCTCTACCGTTACAGTGAACACTGAAGCTTTCTTT.

Within the sample, this clonotype is large. The size of this beta chain means little, since it is a stray read in a library made for alpha chains. The chain has TRBV24-1 and TRBJ2-1; D perhaps matches TRBD1 (5 bases). The germline CDR1 and CDR2 sequences are KGHDR and SFDVKD. V was pared by 4 bases and J by 10 bases, with 16 bases between. This CDR3 is built from 14 residues. CDR3 loop: CATSDKLQGREQFF. As DNA, the CDR3 is TGTGCCACCAGTGACAAACTTCAGGGAAGGGAGCAGTTCTTC.

This clonotype has at least ten counts. This beta chain slipped into a library made for alpha chains as a stray read, so its size is not meaningful. In nucleotides, the CDR3 is TGTGCCAGCAGTTTTACGGACAGGGGGCCAACTGAAGCTTTCTTT. This gives the protein CASSFTDRGPTEAFF. V usage is TRBV28 and J usage is TRBJ1-1; TRBD1 matches 11 bases. Unmatched junction bases numbered 5, after V lost 3 bases and J lost 5 bases. CDR1 is MDHEN, CDR2 SYDVKM, per germline. The CDR3 is 15 residues long.

About this clonotype: Since the library was made to target alpha chains, this beta chain is a stray read and its abundance is not meaningful. The chain combines TRBV9 with TRBJ2-1; D is perhaps TRBD2 (5 bases). This CDR3 comprises 17 residues. Trimming took 2 bases from V and 4 from J, leaving 19 bases between them. Germline lookup yields CDR1 SGDLS and CDR2 YYNGEE. The CDR3: CASSVRAAEQNYNEQFF. In DNA, the CDR3 is TGTGCCAGCAGCGTTCGAGCAGCGGAGCAAAATTACAATGAGCAGTTCTTC.

This clonotype ranks as large (0.1 to 1%). Found in a library prepared for alpha chains, this beta chain is an off-target read, and its abundance has little meaning. The rearrangement links TRBV6-4 to TRBJ1-2; no reliable D call. Germline values: CDR1 MRHNA, CDR2 SNTAGT. CDR3 length equals 13 residues. V lost 8 bases and J lost 4, with 14 bases in between. CDR3 DNA sequence: TGTGCCAGCTCAAACACAGAGGGCTATGGCTACACCTTC. It specifies CASSNTEGYGYTF.

This clonotype is judged medium-sized. Since it is a stray read in a library aimed at alpha chains, this beta chain has a size that is not meaningful. The genes are TRBV7-2 and TRBJ1-1; D not certain. Germline V lookup: CDR1 SGHTA, CDR2 FQGNSA. With 2 bases removed from V and 5 bases from J, the gap between germline ends came to 9 bases. This CDR3 has 13 residues. This CDR3 is CASSLWSQTEAFF. CDR3 DNA sequence: TGTGCCAGCAGCTTATGGTCCCAGACTGAAGCTTTCTTT.

By sample share, this clonotype is medium-sized (0.01 to 0.1%). This beta chain appears as a stray read in a library generated for alpha chains; its size is not informative. V and J are TRBV5-4 and TRBJ2-5, with 8 bases lining up with TRBD2. CDR3 length: 15 amino acids. V shed 0 bases and J 1 base; nucleotides not matched to a gene: 2. Germline CDR1 and CDR2: SGHNT and YYREEE (reference sequence). The CDR3 is CASSLDLAGQETQYF. CDR3 bases: TGTGCCAGCAGCTTGGACCTAGCGGGCCAAGAGACCCAGTACTTC.

Relative to its sample, this clonotype is medium-sized. Found in a library prepared for alpha chains, this beta chain is an off-target read, and its abundance has little meaning. V and J are TRBV28 and TRBJ2-3; possibly TRBD2 for D (6 bases). CDR1 and CDR2 from the germline V gene are MDHEN and SYDVKM. V lost 5 bases and J 2 bases, leaving 17 bases between the germline ends. There are 16 residues in the CDR3. Written as DNA, the CDR3 is TGTGCCAGCAGTCTTAGCGGTTCGCATAACACAGATACGCAGTATTTT. Its protein product is CASSLSGSHNTDTQYF. Combining the CDR3 with reference TRBV28 and TRBJ2-3 gives the whole variable domain DVKVTQSSRYLVKRTGEKVFLECVQDMDHENMFWYRQDPGLGLRLIYFSYDVKMKEKGDIPEGYSVSREKKERFSLILESASTNQTSMYLCASSLSGSHNTDTQYFGPGTRLTVL.

This clonotype was found many times. This beta chain represents an off-target read in a library built for alpha chains; its size is of limited meaning. This chain connects TRBV20-1 to TRBJ1-2; D may be TRBD1 (5 bases). V lost 5 bases, J lost 5 bases, and 15 bases lay in between. Germline values: CDR1 DFQATT, CDR2 SNEGSKA (reference sequence). This CDR3 comprises 13 residues. CDR3 in amino acids: CSAQTDRSYGYTF. The CDR3, as DNA: TGCAGTGCTCAGACCGACAGATCTTATGGCTACACCTTC.

In this sample, this clonotype turned up many times. This beta chain appears as a stray read in a library generated for alpha chains; its size is not informative. The V gene is TRBV30, the J gene TRBJ1-4, with TRBD1 identical over 8 bases. V lost 2 bases to trimming and J lost 8 bases; unmatched junction nucleotides: 7. Germline V gene lookup returns CDR1 GTSNPN and CDR2 SVGIG (reference sequence). The CDR3 length is 14 residues. The CDR3 bases are TGTGCCTGGAGTCCGGGACAGGACGGGGAAAAACTGTTTTTT. This encodes CAWSPGQDGEKLFF.

In its sample, this clonotype is medium-sized. Little can be read into the size of this beta chain, an off-target read in a library designed for alpha chains. The J gene is TRBJ2-4, the V gene TRBV7-2; 7 nucleotides align to TRBD1. The CDR3 covers 17 residues. Germline lookup yields CDR1 SGHTA and CDR2 FQGNSA. Unmatched junction bases numbered 13, after V lost 5 bases and J lost 3 bases. CDR3 sequence reads: CASSVSTGSGVKNIQYF. CDR3 nucleotides: TGTGCCAGCAGCGTTTCGACAGGGAGTGGAGTCAAAAACATTCAGTACTTC.

With respect to this clonotype: This beta chain lies outside the target of a library built for alpha chains; its clone size means little. The chain combines TRBV7-2 with TRBJ1-3; D is uncertain. This CDR3 region has 14 residues. V dropped 5 bases and J dropped 4 bases, with 12 bases sitting between them. From germline, CDR1 is SGHTA and CDR2 FQGNSA. As DNA, the CDR3 is TGTGCCAGCAGCCCGGTTCCCACGGGAAACACCATATATTTT. This codes for CASSPVPTGNTIYF.